Listed here is a single TCR beta chain. The sample comes from a study of blood T cell repertoires in COVID-19. Study background: For recovered donors of Cohort 3, there were two negative PCRs, clearance, or symptom resolution. T cells, B-cell-depleted T cells, or PBMCs provided the cDNA or gDNA that served as material.

In the original workflow: Amplification of reference gene primers was used by the study to estimate nucleated cell counts. This table comes from immunoSEQ multiplex PCR, and its TCRdb copy is limited to in-frame clones, with some not included. V and J calls and clone size are copied from that table; D and trimming were computed from the DNA. Of under 200,000 clones listed, roughly 85% are singletons. V was clipped by 4 bases and J by 4 bases; unmatched bases: 4. CDR1 SGHAT and CDR2 FQNNGV come from the germline V gene. The CDR3 is made up of 16 amino acids. The study assigned cohorts using participant-reported clinical history.

The V and J genes are TRBV11-2 and TRBJ2-7; 16 nucleotides agree with TRBD2. Sample: PBMCs or T cells enriched from blood (not recorded which). The sequence was obtained from a woman between 65 and 79 years old in a cohort exposed to, infected with or recovered from COVID-19 (not recorded which). The CDR3 is CASSSGTSGRVYEQYF. CDR3 nucleotides: TGTGCCAGCAGCTCCGGGACTAGCGGGAGGGTATACGAGCAGTACTTC.